This T cell receptor (beta chain) was captured by sequencing in a study of human T cells and chemical hapten exposure (dated by TCRdb to about 2021). For the study in its entirety: For sensitization, 2% DPC in acetone was applied to a 2 cm by 2 cm area of upper inner arm skin. Blood for TCR sequencing was provided by twenty-nine alopecia patients at one to four time points (pre-sensitization, 2, 6 and 24 weeks). The study tracked peripheral blood TCR repertoire changes in vivo during primary and secondary sensitization to the hapten diphenylcyclopropenone (DPC) in alopecia patients. Libraries were pooled for sequencing, and per-sample TCR yields varied mainly because of small differences in library volumes within the pool. Throughout the study period of around 25 weeks, patients also received therapeutic DPC doses to the scalp every week. Patch tests used Finn chambers with 0.01% DPC on the upper back, scored after 6 days by International Contact Dermatitis Research Group standards. Most of the patients in the cohort were female, and the cohort covered alopecia areata with under or over 50% scalp involvement, alopecia totalis and alopecia universalis. Blood samples were taken from patients before sensitization (week 0) and at 2, 6 and about 24 weeks after DPC sensitization.

Points the paper makes about the study in general: Significantly more large CDR3 similarity clusters were formed by expanded TCRs than by pre-sensitization or healthy control sets, consistent with antigen-driven responses. Patch test score was positively correlated with the number of PT1 expanded TCRs, with significance at thresholds 8, 16 and 32 but not at 4. No change with DPC sensitization was found in the number of TCRs above 1 in 1000 frequency, and no evidence of global repertoire structure alterations was found. All patients had alopecia, a presumed autoimmune disease, so their immune response might differ from that of healthy individuals. After repeated subsampling, changes were observed in the strength of the expansion versus patch-test correlation and in the threshold at which the correlation became significant.

There are 13 amino acids in the CDR3, from cysteine to phenylalanine inclusive. This entry keeps only the CDR3 DNA: 39 bases, framed from base 1. The germline ends are 11 bases apart after V is trimmed by 8 bases and J by 4 bases. Reading the germline V gene (reference sequence) gives CDR1 SEHNR and CDR2 FQNEAQ. In light of the paper, this sample's time point label describes: patch test 1, 2 weeks after DPC sensitization. The treatment or condition label of this sample denotes: therapeutic diphenylcyclopropenone sensitization with weekly scalp DPC. Blood at each patch-test visit was drawn before the patch test was applied. Eligible patients were aged 18 to 70, diagnosed with alopecia, deemed suitable for DPC therapy, and excluded if pregnant. Total RNA was extracted from unfractionated whole blood collected in Tempus Blood RNA tubes. This clonotype showed up many times. Its antigen is currently not known. No base quality information exists; no much larger clone differs at one position.

Receptor amplification or capture employed RACE. The sequencing machine was a NextSeq 500. During library preparation, unique molecular identifiers were attached to individual cDNA molecules so that TCRs could be counted quantitatively and reproducibly. Each blood RNA sample was used to sequence both TCR alpha and TCR beta chains. The study's own analysis went as follows. Samples had a median of about 96,000 TCRs, with a range from roughly 20,000 to 700,000. The Decombinator software suite was used to annotate V, J and CDR3 in the TCR reads. To make PS versus PT1 abundance plots, every sample was subsampled to the same number of TCRs (28,000). TCRs were defined as expanded if absent before sensitization and observed at least eight times at the 2-week time point. In TCRdb, the public reads were trimmed at Q25 with fastp and aligned with MiXCR, with productive beta chains retained. A single entry per CDR3 protein holds the most common genes and DNA from its merged rows. The V and J calls come from TCRdb's annotation, not from the publication. Across this sample there are around 50,000 distinct CDR3 sequences, with over 7.5% seen only once. 13% of the sample comes from the top ten.

Recombination linked TRBV7-9 to TRBJ2-2; no D gene can be assigned with confidence. This TCR derives from a woman aged 35 to 49 with alopecia areata. Some clones in this sample may be carry-over from other donors' samples. Sequenced here: whole blood, sampled in connection with sensitization to the hapten diphenylcyclopropenone (DPC). CDR3 reads: CASCPTSTGELFF. The DNA reads as follows: TGTGCCAGCTGCCCGACGTCCACCGGGGAGCTGTTTTTT.